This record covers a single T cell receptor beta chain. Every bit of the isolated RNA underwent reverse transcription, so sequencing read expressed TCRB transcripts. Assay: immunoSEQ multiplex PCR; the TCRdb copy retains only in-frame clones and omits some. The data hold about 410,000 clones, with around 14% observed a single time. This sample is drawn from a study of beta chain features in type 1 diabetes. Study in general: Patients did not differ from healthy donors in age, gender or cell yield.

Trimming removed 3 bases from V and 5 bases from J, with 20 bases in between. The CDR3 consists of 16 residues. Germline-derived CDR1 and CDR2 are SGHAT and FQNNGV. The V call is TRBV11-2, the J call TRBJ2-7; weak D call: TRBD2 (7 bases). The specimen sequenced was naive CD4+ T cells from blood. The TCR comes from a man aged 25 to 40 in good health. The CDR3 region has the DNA TGTGCCAGCAGCTTCTCCCGGGGGGCCATAGGACACGAGCAGTACGTC. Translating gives CASSFSRGAIGHEQYV.